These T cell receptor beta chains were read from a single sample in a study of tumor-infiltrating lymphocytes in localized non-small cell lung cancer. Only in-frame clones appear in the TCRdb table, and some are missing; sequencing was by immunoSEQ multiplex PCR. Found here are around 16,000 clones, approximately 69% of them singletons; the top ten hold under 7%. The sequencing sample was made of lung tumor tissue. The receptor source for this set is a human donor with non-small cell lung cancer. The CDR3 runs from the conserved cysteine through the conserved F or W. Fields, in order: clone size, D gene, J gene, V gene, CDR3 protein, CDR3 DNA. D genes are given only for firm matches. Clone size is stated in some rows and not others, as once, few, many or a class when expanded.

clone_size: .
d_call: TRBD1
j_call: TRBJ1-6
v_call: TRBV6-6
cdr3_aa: CASRLDRVDSNSPLHF
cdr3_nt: TGTGCCAGCAGGCTTGACAGGGTGGATAGTAATTCACCCCTCCACTTT

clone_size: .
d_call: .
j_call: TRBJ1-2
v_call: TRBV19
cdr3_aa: CASTGTDYGYTF
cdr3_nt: TGTGCCAGTACCGGGACGGATTATGGCTACACCTTC

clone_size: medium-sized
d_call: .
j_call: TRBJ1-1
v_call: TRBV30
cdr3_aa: CAWSSKTEAFF
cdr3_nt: TGTGCCTGGAGTAGTAAGACTGAAGCTTTCTTT

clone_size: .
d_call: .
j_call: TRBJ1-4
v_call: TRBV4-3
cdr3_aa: CASSQVWGKDEKLFF
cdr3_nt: TGCGCCAGCAGCCAAGTTTGGGGTAAGGATGAAAAACTGTTTTTT

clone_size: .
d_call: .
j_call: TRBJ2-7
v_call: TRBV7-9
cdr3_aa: CASSEGLSYEQYF
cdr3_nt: TGTGCCAGCTCGGAGGGCCTGTCCTACGAGCAGTACTTC

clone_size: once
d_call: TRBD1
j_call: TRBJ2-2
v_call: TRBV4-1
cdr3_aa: CASSQRTGGITGELFF
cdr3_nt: TGCGCCAGCAGCCAAAGGACAGGGGGCATCACCGGGGAGCTGTTTTTT

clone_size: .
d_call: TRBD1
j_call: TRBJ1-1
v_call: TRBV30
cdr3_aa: CAWSGAQGAEVNTEAFF
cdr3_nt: TGTGCCTGGAGTGGAGCACAGGGGGCGGAGGTGAACACTGAAGCTTTCTTT

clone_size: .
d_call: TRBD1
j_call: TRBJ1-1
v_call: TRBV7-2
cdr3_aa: CASSLVGTGTNTEAFF
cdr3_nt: TGTGCCAGCAGCTTAGTGGGGACAGGGACTAACACTGAAGCTTTCTTT

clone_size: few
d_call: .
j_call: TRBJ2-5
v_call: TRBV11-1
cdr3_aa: CASSEGGGGETQYF
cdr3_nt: TGTGCCAGCAGCGAAGGAGGGGGAGGAGAGACCCAGTACTTC

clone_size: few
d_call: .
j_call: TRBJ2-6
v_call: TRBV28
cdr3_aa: CASSGRQGVSGANVLTF
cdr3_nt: TGTGCCAGCAGCGGGCGCCAGGGTGTCTCCGGGGCCAACGTCCTGACTTTC

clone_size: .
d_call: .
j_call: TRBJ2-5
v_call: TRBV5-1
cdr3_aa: CASSSVPQETQYF
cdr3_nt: TGCGCCAGCAGCTCGGTCCCTCAAGAGACCCAGTACTTC

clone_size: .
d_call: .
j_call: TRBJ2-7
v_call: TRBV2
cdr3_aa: CASSVGPYEQYF
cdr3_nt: TGTGCCAGCAGTGTTGGCCCCTACGAGCAGTACTTC

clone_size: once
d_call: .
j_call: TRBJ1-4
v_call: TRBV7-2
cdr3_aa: CASSLDGRTNEKLFF
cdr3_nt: TGTGCCAGCAGCTTAGACGGGCGCACTAATGAAAAACTGTTTTTT

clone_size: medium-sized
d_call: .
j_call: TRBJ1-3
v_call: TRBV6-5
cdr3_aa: CASTYKANSGNTIYF
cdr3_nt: TGTGCCAGCACTTACAAAGCCAACTCTGGAAACACCATATATTTT

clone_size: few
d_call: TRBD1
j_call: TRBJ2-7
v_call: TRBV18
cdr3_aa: CASSPGTGFDEQYF
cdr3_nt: TGTGCCAGCTCACCAGGGACAGGGTTCGACGAGCAGTACTTC

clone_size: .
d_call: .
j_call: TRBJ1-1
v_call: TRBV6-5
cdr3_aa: CASSYSWQVNTEAFF
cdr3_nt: TGTGCCAGCAGTTACTCTTGGCAGGTGAACACTGAAGCTTTCTTT

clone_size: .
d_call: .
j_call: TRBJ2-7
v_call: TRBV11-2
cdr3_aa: CASSLVLDYEQYF
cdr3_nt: TGTGCCAGCAGCTTAGTCCTGGACTACGAGCAGTACTTC

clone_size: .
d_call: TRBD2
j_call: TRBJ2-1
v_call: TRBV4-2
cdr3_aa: CATDGLAGGLGVNEQFF
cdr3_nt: TGTGCCACCGACGGACTAGCGGGAGGGCTAGGTGTTAATGAGCAGTTCTTC

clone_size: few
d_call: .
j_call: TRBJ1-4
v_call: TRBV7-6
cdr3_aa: CASSLQGSKNEKLFF
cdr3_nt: TGTGCCAGCAGCTTACAGGGTAGTAAGAATGAAAAACTGTTTTTT

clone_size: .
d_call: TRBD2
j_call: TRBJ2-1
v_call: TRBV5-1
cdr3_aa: CASSLNLRASGYNEQFF
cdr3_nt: TGCGCCAGCAGCCTTAATTTGAGGGCTAGCGGGTACAATGAGCAGTTCTTC

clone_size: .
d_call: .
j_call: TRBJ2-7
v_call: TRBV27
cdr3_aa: CASSLYLNGGYEQYF
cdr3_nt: TGTGCCAGCAGTTTATACCTCAATGGGGGTTACGAGCAGTACTTC

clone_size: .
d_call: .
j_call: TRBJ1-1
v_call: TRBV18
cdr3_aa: CASSPQSSGGNTEAFF
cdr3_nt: TGTGCCAGCTCACCGCAGTCGAGCGGGGGGAACACTGAAGCTTTCTTT

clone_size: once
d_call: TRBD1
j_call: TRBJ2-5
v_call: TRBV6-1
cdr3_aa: CASSTTSGGTQYF
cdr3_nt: TGTGCCAGCAGTACCACTTCAGGGGGGACCCAGTACTTC

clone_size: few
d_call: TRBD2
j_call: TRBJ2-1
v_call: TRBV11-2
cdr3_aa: CASSPGASGGRSSYNEQFF
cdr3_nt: TGTGCCAGCAGCCCAGGGGCTAGCGGGGGCCGGAGCTCCTACAATGAGCAGTTCTTC

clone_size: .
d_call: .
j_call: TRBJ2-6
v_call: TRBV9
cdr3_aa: CASSVVGATATPGANVLTF
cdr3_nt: TGTGCCAGCAGCGTAGTCGGAGCGACAGCGACCCCTGGGGCCAACGTCCTGACTTTC

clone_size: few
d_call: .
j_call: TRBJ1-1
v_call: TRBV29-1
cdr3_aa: CSDGTPKAFF
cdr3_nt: TGCAGCGATGGGACACCGAAAGCTTTCTTT

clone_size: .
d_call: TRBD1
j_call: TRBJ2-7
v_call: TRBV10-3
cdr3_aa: CAISEPGQGIYEQYF
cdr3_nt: TGTGCCATCAGTGAACCGGGACAGGGGATTTACGAGCAGTACTTC

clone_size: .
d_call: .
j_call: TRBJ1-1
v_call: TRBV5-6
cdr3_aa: CASSSLNTGRNTEAFF
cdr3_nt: TGTGCCAGCAGCTCATTAAACACAGGGAGGAACACTGAAGCTTTCTTT

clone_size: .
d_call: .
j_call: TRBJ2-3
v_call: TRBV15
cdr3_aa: CATSPRGGYGSTDTQYF
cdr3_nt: TGTGCCACCAGCCCTAGAGGTGGTTACGGCTCCACAGATACGCAGTATTTT

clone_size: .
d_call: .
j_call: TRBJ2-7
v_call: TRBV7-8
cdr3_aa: CASSLSQGSYEQYF
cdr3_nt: TGTGCCAGCAGCTTATCCCAGGGCTCCTACGAGCAGTACTTC

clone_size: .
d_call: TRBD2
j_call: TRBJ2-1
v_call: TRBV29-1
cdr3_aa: CSVVPREGNEQFF
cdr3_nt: TGCAGCGTTGTTCCGCGGGAGGGGAATGAGCAGTTCTTC

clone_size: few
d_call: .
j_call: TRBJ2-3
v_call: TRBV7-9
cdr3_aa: CASSLSGITDTQYF
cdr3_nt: TGTGCCAGCAGCTTATCAGGGATCACAGATACGCAGTATTTT

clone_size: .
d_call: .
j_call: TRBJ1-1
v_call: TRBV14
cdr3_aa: CASRAAVRNTEAFF
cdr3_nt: TGTGCCAGTCGAGCTGCCGTTAGGAACACTGAAGCTTTCTTT

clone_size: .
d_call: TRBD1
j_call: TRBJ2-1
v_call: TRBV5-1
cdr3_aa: CASLQGANSYNEQFF
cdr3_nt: TGCGCCAGCCTACAGGGGGCTAATTCCTACAATGAGCAGTTCTTC

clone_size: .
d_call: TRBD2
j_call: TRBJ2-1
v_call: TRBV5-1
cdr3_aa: CASSLSGTAAYNEQFF
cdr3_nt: TGCGCCAGCAGCTTGAGCGGGACGGCGGCCTACAATGAGCAGTTCTTC

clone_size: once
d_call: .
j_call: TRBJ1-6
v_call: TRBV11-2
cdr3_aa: CASSLEAGQQSPLHF
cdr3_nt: TGTGCCAGCAGCTTAGAGGCAGGCCAACAGTCACCCCTCCACTTT

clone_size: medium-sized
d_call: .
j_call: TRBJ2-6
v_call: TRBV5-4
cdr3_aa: CASSSTGSGANVLTF
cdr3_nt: TGTGCCAGCAGCTCCACAGGCTCTGGGGCCAACGTCCTGACTTTC

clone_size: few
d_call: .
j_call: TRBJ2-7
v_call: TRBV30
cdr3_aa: CAWSVLDREAYF
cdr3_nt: TGTGCCTGGAGTGTACTCGACAGGGAGGCGTACTTC

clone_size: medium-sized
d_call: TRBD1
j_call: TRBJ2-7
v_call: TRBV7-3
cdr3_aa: CASSLHQGAIEQYF
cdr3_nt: TGTGCCAGCAGCTTACACCAGGGGGCTATCGAGCAGTACTTC

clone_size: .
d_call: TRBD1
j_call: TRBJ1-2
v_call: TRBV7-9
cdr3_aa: CASSLQQGADGYTF
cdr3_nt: TGTGCCAGCAGCTTACAACAGGGGGCGGATGGCTACACCTTC

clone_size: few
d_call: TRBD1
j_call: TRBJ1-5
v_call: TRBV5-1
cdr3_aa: CASSLGTGKQPQHF
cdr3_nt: TGCGCCAGCAGCTTGGGGACAGGAAAGCAGCCCCAGCATTTT

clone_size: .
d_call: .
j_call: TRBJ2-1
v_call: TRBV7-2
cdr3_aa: CASSSTGNNEQFF
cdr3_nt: TGTGCCAGCAGCTCGACAGGTAACAATGAGCAGTTCTTC

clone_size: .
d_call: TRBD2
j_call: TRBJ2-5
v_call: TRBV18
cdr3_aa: CASSPGGQETQYF
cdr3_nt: TGTGCCAGCTCACCCGGGGGGCAAGAGACCCAGTACTTC

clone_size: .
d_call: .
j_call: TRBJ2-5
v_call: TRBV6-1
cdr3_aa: CASSEQAAIQETQYF
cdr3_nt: TGTGCCAGCAGCGAACAGGCGGCGATACAAGAGACCCAGTACTTC

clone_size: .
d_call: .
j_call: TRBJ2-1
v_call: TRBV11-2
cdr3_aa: CASSVDYTREQFF
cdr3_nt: TGTGCCAGCAGCGTCGACTATACCAGAGAGCAGTTCTTC